The next 4 T cell receptor beta chains were all read from a single sample in a study of blood T cell repertoires in COVID-19. Method: immunoSEQ multiplex PCR; TCRdb's copy keeps in-frame clones and lacks some. The sample lists about 34,000 clones, approximately 90% occurring once. Material for sequencing was peripheral blood. The receptors were gathered from a man in his fifties or sixties with active or convalescent COVID-19.

This clone came up a few times. The chain combines TRBV28 with TRBJ1-1; the D is unclear. The CDR3 has 22 amino acids. Deletions cut 4 bases from V and 9 bases from J, with 42 bases between. CDR1 and CDR2 (germline): MDHEN, SYDVKM. The DNA of the CDR3 is TGTGCCAGCAGTTCCGTGGGTGTTTTGGGTCCCGTTGACGACCTGACACCGAAGAAAGCTTTCTTT. Translating it yields CASSSVGVLGPVDDLTPKKAFF. Based on the CDR3 plus reference TRBV28 and TRBJ1-1, the full variable domain is DVKVTQSSRYLVKRTGEKVFLECVQDMDHENMFWYRQDPGLGLRLIYFSYDVKMKEKGDIPEGYSVSREKKERFSLILESASTNQTSMYLCASSSVGVLGPVDDLTPKKAFFGQGTRLTVV.

In DNA, the CDR3 is TGTGCCAGCTCACCAGGGACTTCCAGCTCTGGGGCCAACGTCCTGACTTTC. Its protein is CASSPGTSSSGANVLTF. The rearrangement links TRBV18 to TRBJ2-6; weak D call: TRBD2 (6 bases). The V gene's germline CDR1 is KGHSH and CDR2 LQKENI. V shed 2 bases and J shed 0 bases, with 11 bases lying between them. This CDR3 contains 17 residues.

The rearrangement uses TRBV7-3 and TRBJ2-1; perhaps TRBD2 as D (5 bases). V was clipped by 1 base and J by 12 bases, with 19 bases between them. This CDR3 spans 15 amino acids. From germline, CDR1 is SGHTA and CDR2 FQGTGA. CDR3 sequence (DNA): TGTGCCAGCAGCTTAAACCCCACCTCCTATGGGAGGCAGTTCTTC. Amino acids: CASSLNPTSYGRQFF.

The rearrangement uses TRBV3-1 (or the pseudogene TRBV3-2) and TRBJ2-7, with TRBD1 identical over 10 bases. Germline-derived CDR1 and CDR2 are LGHDT and YNNKEL (reference sequence). CDR3 length: 16 amino acids. V shed 0 bases and J 12 bases; nucleotides not matched to a gene: 14. This CDR3 is CASSQDLIIDRGRVYF. The CDR3 nucleotides are TGTGCCAGCAGCCAAGATCTTATAATTGACAGGGGGCGAGTGTACTTC.